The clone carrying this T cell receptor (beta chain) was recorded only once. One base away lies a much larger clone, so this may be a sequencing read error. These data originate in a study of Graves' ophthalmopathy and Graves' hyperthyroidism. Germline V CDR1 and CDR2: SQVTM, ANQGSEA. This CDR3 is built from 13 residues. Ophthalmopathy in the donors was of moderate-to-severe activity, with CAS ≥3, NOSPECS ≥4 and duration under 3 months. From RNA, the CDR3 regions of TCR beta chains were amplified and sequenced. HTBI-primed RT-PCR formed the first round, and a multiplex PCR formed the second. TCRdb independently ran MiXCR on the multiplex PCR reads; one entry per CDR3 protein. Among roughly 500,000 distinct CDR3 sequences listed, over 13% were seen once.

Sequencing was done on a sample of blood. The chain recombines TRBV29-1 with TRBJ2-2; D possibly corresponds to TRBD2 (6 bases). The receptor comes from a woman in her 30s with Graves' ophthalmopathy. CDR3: CSLTTVPGGELCF. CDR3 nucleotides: TGCAGCCTCACAACAGTTCCTGGAGGGGAGCTGTGTTTT.